Shown below are 14 T cell receptor beta chains from a single sample sequenced in a study of T cells after yellow fever vaccination. TCRdb redid the calling of the 5' RACE reads with MiXCR, one entry per CDR3 protein. Counted here are roughly 520,000 distinct CDR3 sequences, about a fifth occurring once; the ten biggest clones make up 16%. The specimen was PBMCs, collected roughly 23 days after the first yellow fever vaccination. These receptors originate from a man between 18 and 35 years old who received the YFV17D yellow fever vaccine.

This clonotype occurred a few times. The rearrangement links TRBV6-2 or TRBV6-3 to TRBJ1-5; D is uncertain. Germline-derived CDR1 and CDR2 are MNHEY and SVGEGT. CDR3 size: 14 residues. Trimming took off 1 base at V and 3 bases at J, with 7 bases between the two ends. For the CDR3, the DNA is TGTGCCAGCAGTTACTGGCAAGTCAATCAGCCCCAGCATTTT. Protein sequence: CASSYWQVNQPQHF.

J is TRBJ2-2 and V is TRBV27, with D possibly matching TRBD1 (6 bases). The CDR3 length is 16 residues. V lost 4 bases, J lost 0 bases, and 12 bases lay in between. Germline CDR1 is MNHEY and CDR2 is SMNVEV (reference sequence). The CDR3 region has the DNA TGTGCCAGCAGTTCCGACAGGTTCGCGAACACCGGGGAGCTGTTTTTT. It yields the protein CASSSDRFANTGELFF.

The chain joins TRBV4-1 to TRBJ1-3; D uncertain. Germline values: CDR1 MGHRA, CDR2 YSYEKL. V gave up 3 bases and J gave up 0 bases, with 12 bases separating them. The CDR3 extends over 16 amino acids. CDR3 coding DNA: TGCGCCAGCAGCCACCCCACCGATATCTCTGGAAACACCATATATTTT. Protein sequence: CASSHPTDISGNTIYF.

The chain combines TRBV5-1 with TRBJ2-2; 7 bases are shared with TRBD1. The ends lost 5 bases at V and 0 bases at J; junction bases unmatched: 4. Germline V gene data show CDR1 as SGHRS and CDR2 as YFSETQ. CDR3 length: 15 amino acids. This CDR3 is CASRQGVANTGELFF. For the CDR3, the DNA is TGCGCCAGCAGGCAGGGGGTCGCGAACACCGGGGAGCTGTTTTTT.

This clonotype was seen only a few times. The chain has TRBV6-5 and TRBJ1-6; D unclear. The CDR3 loop spans 17 amino acids. V was cut by 4 bases and J by 7 bases, with 20 bases left in between. The V gene's germline CDR1 is MNHEY and CDR2 SVGAGI. CDR3 protein: CASSLGIGSLKNSPLHF. The CDR3 DNA reads TGTGCCAGCAGTTTAGGGATCGGGTCACTTAAGAATTCACCCCTCCACTTT.

This clonotype showed up just once. This chain connects TRBV6-5 to TRBJ2-7; 11 nucleotides agree with TRBD1. The CDR3 sequence is 16 residues long. Germline V gives CDR1 MNHEY, CDR2 SVGAGI. Losses at the gene ends were 4 bases for V and 1 base for J; bases not matched to a gene: 6. CDR3: CASSFRTGGRSYEQYV. CDR3 nucleotide sequence: TGTGCCAGCAGTTTTCGGACAGGGGGCAGATCCTACGAGCAGTACGTC.

This clonotype was seen more than once but under ten times. V and J are TRBV27 and TRBJ2-7, with D perhaps TRBD2 (6 bases). The germline V gene has CDR1 MNHEY and CDR2 SMNVEV (reference sequence). Trimming removed 6 bases at V and 0 bases at J, with 24 bases between. The CDR3 runs to 18 residues. The CDR3 bases are TGTGCCAGCAGCTTTATAGGATGGAGGGCACCTTACTCCTACGAGCAGTACTTC. Translating it yields CASSFIGWRAPYSYEQYF.

This clonotype was recorded at least ten times. The chain couples TRBV4-2 to TRBJ1-5, with D possibly matching TRBD1 (5 bases). With 4 bases removed from V and 0 bases from J, the gap between germline ends came to 7 bases. Germline assignment: CDR1 LGHNA and CDR2 YNFKEQ. This CDR3 spans 14 amino acids. CDR3 sequence reads: CASSPGGSNQPQHF. CDR3 in DNA: TGTGCCAGCAGCCCCGGGGGTAGCAATCAGCCCCAGCATTTT.

The chain links TRBV9 to TRBJ2-2, with D possibly TRBD1 on 5 matching bases. Trimming took off 0 bases at V and 4 bases at J, with 10 bases between the two ends. CDR3 size: 15 residues. CDR1 SGDLS and CDR2 YYNGEE come from the germline V gene. The CDR3 loop reads CASSVVGAGTGELFF. CDR3 nucleotide sequence: TGTGCCAGCAGCGTAGTAGGGGCTGGCACCGGGGAGCTGTTTTTT.

V gene TRBV7-9 combines with J gene TRBJ2-5; D is uncertain. The CDR3 totals 13 residues. The germline V and J ends were trimmed by 1 base and 8 bases, with 11 bases remaining between them. CDR1 SEHNR and CDR2 FQNEAQ come from the germline V gene (reference sequence). CDR3: CASSLVDQGTQYF. The DNA of the CDR3 is TGTGCCAGCAGCTTAGTGGACCAAGGAACCCAGTACTTC.

V usage is TRBV9 and J usage is TRBJ1-2; D is possibly TRBD1 (5 bases). The CDR3 extends over 16 amino acids. Germline CDR1 is SGDLS and CDR2 is YYNGEE. V was shortened by 2 bases and J by 10 bases, with 24 bases between the two germline ends. CDR3 sequence (DNA): TGTGCCAGCAGCGTTGTGATTACCGGGACGGCTGACACCTACACCTTC. It is translated as CASSVVITGTADTYTF.

Ten or more counts support this clonotype. The V gene is TRBV12-3 or TRBV12-4, the J gene TRBJ2-5, with 7 bases matching TRBD2. The trim removed 0 bases at V and 5 bases at J, leaving 6 bases unmatched. The CDR3 has 15 residues. In DNA form, the CDR3 reads TGTGCCAGCAGTTTAGCGGGAGCGGGGACTGAGACCCAGTACTTC. It yields the protein CASSLAGAGTETQYF.

Ten or more counts support this clonotype. The chain joins TRBV5-1 to TRBJ2-7, with D uncertain. CDR3 size: 16 residues. Germline loops: CDR1 SGHRS, CDR2 YFSETQ. V was shortened by 1 base and J by 2 bases, with 16 bases between the two germline ends. Here the CDR3 reads CASSLSRDTTTYEQYF. The DNA for the CDR3 is TGCGCCAGCAGCTTGTCTAGGGATACAACCACCTACGAGCAGTACTTC.

The rearrangement uses TRBV29-1 and TRBJ1-2; no definite D call. CDR1 SQVTM and CDR2 ANQGSEA come from the germline V gene. The CDR3 is 12 residues long. Trimming left V 0 bases short and J 7 bases short, with 9 bases between. The CDR3 loop reads CSVEDVRPGYTF. The CDR3 nucleotides read TGCAGCGTTGAAGATGTACGTCCTGGCTACACCTTC.